This T cell receptor (beta chain) was sequenced in a study of blood T cell repertoires in COVID-19 (dated by TCRdb to the early 2020s). About the investigation overall: Samples from collaborators originated in the United States, Italy and Spain and spanned both the acute and convalescent phases of COVID-19. Nearly every sample came with metadata listing a de-identified subject ID, COVID-19 status, age in years and sex. Samples came from the ongoing ImmuneRACE study (first 160 participants) plus 1,254 subjects from 6 global collaborators. The prospective study material was composed of cDNA or gDNA derived from T cells, B-cell-depleted T cells, or PBMCs. HLA class I and class II types, where available, came from metadata supplied by the sample provider rather than from assay-based typing. The repertoires were released in a freely available public database meant as a resource for research on the immune response to SARS-CoV-2. The dataset comprised deeply sampled blood TCRbeta repertoires from subjects exposed to, actively infected with, or recovered from COVID-19.

Turning to this clone: The antigen this receptor binds is unknown. Per-base quality was not reported, and no clone a single base away is much larger than it.

TCRbeta CDR3 regions were amplified from genomic DNA by means of the immunoSEQ Assay, a bias-controlled multiplex PCR. The authors' pipeline ran thus. The number of nucleated cells in each sample was estimated from the amplification of reference gene primers within the assay. To quantify the absolute abundance of each unique TCRbeta CDR3 rearrangement, sequence reads were collapsed and filtered. For each sample, productive Simpson clonality was calculated by taking the square root of Simpson's diversity index across productive rearrangements. TCRdb holds this immuneACCESS table with in-frame rearrangements only. Some clones are missing; in checked studies, unresolved V genes explain under half, and the rest has no known cause. V and J calls plus clone size are reproduced from that table; the DNA served to infer D and trimming. In all, the sample holds over 70,000 clones, and about three quarters of those were seen once. The ten largest clonotypes hold almost 50% of the sample.

Compared with germline, V lacks 5 bases and J lacks 2 bases; bases without a gene match: 1. The CDR3 sequence holds 13 residues, the cysteine and phenylalanine included. Only the CDR3 part of the read is kept: 39 bases, read in frame from the first base. CDR1 and CDR2, looked up from the germline V gene, are SGHTA and FQGNSA. Overall results and qualifications from the work: The quantity of clinical and demographic metadata differed by source and by participant and was supplied without curation.

The collaborating institutions used their own protocols to collect whole blood in K2EDTA tubes. Collaborator samples were shipped for TCRbeta analysis as frozen whole blood, isolated PBMCs, or DNA extracted from either sample type. The source of this sequence is a human donor in a cohort sampled during active COVID-19. This receptor chain uses TRBV7-2 and TRBJ2-7, and TRBD2 aligns with 9 junction nucleotides. Specimen: peripheral blood. CDR3 region: CASSPSGAYEQYF. In nucleotide form, the sequence is TGTGCCAGCAGCCCTAGCGGGGCCTACGAGCAGTACTTC.